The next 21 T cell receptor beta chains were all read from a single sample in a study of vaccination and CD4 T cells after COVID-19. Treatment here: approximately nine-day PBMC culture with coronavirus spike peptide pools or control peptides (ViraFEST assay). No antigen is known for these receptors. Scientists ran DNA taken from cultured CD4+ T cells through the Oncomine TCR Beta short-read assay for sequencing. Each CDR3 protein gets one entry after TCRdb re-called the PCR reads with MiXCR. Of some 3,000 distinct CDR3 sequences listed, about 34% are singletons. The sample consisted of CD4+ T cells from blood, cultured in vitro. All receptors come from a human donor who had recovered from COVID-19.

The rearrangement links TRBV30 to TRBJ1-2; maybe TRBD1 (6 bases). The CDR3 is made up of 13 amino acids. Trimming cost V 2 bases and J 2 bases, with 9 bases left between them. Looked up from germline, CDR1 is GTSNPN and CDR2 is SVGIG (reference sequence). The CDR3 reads CAWSYGQNYGYTF. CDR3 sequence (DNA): TGTGCCTGGAGTTACGGACAGAACTATGGCTACACCTTC.

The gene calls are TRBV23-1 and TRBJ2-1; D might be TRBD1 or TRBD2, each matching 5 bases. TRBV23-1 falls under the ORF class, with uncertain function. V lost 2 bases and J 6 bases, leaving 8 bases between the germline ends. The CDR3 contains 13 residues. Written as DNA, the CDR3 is TGCGCCAGCAGTCAACCGGGACGCAATGAGCAGTTCTTC. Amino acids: CASSQPGRNEQFF.

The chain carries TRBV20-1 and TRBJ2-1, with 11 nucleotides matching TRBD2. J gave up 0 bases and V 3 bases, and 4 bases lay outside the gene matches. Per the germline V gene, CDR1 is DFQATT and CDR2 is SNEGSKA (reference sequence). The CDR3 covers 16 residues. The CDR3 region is CSARLAGGNSYNEQFF. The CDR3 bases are TGCAGTGCTAGGCTAGCGGGGGGCAACTCCTACAATGAGCAGTTCTTC.

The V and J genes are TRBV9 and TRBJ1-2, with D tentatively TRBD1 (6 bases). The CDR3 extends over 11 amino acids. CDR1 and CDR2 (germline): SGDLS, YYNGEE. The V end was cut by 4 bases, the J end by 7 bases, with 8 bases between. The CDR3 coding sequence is TGTGCCAGCAGCACAGGGTTTGGCTACACCTTC. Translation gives CASSTGFGYTF.

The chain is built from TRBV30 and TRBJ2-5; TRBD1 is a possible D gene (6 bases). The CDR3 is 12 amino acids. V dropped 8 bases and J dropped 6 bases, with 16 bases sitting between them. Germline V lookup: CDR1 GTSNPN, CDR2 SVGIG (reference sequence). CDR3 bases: TGTGCCGGAACAACAGGGTCGAAGACCCAGTACTTC. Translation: CAGTTGSKTQYF.

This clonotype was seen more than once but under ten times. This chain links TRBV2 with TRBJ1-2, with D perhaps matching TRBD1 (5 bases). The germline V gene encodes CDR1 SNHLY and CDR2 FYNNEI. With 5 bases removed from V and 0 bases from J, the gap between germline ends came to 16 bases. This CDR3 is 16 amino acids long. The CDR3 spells CASSPRRGRSNYGYTF. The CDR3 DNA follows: TGTGCCAGCAGTCCCAGGAGGGGACGATCTAACTATGGCTACACCTTC.

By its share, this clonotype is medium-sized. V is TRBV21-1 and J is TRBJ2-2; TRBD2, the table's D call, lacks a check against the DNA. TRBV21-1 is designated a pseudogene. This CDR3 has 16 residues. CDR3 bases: TGTGCCAGCAGCAAATCACTAGCGGGGTACACCGGGGAGCTGTTTTTT. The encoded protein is CASSKSLAGYTGELFF.

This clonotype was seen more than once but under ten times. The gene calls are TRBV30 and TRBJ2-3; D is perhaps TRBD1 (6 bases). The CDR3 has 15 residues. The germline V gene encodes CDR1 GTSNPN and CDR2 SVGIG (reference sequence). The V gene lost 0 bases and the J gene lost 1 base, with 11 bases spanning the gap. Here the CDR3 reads CAWSVWAGGTDTQYF. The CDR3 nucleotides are TGTGCCTGGAGTGTATGGGCAGGGGGCACAGATACGCAGTATTTT.

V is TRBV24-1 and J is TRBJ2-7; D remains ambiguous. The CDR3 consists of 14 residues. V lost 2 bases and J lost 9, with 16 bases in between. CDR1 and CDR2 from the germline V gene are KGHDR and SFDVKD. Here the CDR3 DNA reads TGTGCCACCAGTGATTATAGGGCCTTACGAGGGCAGTACTTC. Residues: CATSDYRALRGQYF.

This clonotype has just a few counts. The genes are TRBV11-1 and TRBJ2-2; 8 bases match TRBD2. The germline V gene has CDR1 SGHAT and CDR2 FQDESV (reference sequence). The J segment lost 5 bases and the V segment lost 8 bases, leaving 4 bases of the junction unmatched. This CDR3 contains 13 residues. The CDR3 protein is CASEGGGTGELFF. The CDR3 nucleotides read TGTGCCAGCGAAGGCGGGGGGACCGGGGAGCTGTTTTTT.

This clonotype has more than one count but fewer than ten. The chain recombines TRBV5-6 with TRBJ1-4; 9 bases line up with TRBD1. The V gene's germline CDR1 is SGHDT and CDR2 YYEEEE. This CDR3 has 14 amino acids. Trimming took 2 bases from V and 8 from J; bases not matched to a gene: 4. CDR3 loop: CASSFGTGNEKLFF. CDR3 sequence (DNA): TGTGCCAGCAGCTTCGGGACAGGGAACGAAAAACTGTTTTTT.

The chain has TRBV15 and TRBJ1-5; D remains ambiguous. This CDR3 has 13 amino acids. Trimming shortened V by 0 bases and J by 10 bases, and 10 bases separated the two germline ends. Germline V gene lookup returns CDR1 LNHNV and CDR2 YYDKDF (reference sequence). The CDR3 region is CATSRDPGKPQHF. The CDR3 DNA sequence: TGTGCCACCAGCAGAGATCCCGGTAAACCCCAGCATTTT.

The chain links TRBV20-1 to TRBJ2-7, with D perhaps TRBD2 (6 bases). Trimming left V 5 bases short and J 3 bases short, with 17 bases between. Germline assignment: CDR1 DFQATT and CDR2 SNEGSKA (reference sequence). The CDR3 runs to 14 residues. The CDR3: CSALLGTLHYEQYF. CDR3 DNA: TGCAGTGCTCTCCTCGGGACTTTGCACTACGAGCAGTACTTC.

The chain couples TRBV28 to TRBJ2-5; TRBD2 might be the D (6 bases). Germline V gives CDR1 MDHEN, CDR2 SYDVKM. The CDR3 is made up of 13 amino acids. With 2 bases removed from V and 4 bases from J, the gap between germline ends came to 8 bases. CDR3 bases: TGTGCCAGCAGTTTAGGGGGGAGAGAGACCCAGTACTTC. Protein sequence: CASSLGGRETQYF.

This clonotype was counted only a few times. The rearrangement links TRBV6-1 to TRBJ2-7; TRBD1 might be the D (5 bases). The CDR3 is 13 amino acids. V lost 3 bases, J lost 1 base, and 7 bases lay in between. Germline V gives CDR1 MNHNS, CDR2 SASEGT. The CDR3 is CASSDRASYEQYF. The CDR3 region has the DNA TGTGCCAGCAGTGACAGGGCTTCCTACGAGCAGTACTTC.

CDR3: CASKGGGRGDTQYF. CDR3 bases: TGTGCCAGCAAGGGGGGCGGCCGGGGAGATACGCAGTATTTT. The V and J genes are TRBV6-1 and TRBJ2-3, with D possibly being TRBD1 or TRBD2 (6 bases each). Germline V CDR1 and CDR2: MNHNS, SASEGT. Trimming removed 7 bases from V and 5 bases from J, with 16 bases in between. The CDR3 spans 14 residues.

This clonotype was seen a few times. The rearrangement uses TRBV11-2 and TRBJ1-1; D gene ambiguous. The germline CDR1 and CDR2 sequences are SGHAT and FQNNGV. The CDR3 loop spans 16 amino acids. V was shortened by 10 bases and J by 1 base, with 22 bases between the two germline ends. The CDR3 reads CAKGYGVTVQNTEAFF. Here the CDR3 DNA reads TGTGCCAAGGGCTACGGGGTTACAGTACAGAACACTGAAGCTTTCTTT.

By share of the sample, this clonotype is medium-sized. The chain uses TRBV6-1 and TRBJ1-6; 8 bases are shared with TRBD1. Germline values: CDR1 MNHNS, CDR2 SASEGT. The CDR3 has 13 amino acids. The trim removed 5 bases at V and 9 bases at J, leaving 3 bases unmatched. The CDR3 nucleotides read TGTGCCAGCAGTACGACAGGGGCTTCACCCCTCCACTTT. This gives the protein CASSTTGASPLHF.

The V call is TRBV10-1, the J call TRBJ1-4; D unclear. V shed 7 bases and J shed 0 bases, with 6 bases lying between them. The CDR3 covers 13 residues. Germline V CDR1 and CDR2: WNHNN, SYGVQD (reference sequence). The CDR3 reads CASKPTTNEKLFF. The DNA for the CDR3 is TGCGCCAGCAAACCAACAACTAATGAAAAACTGTTTTTT.

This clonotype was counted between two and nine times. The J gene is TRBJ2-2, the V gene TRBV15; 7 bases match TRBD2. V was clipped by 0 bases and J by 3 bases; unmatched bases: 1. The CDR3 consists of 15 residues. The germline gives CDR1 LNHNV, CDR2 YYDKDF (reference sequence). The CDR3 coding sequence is TGTGCCACCAGCAGAGATGCGGGGGACACCGGGGAGCTGTTTTTT. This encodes CATSRDAGDTGELFF.

The CDR3 sequence is CASSLDGQGGYYGYTF. As DNA, the CDR3 is TGTGCCAGCAGCTTAGATGGACAGGGTGGTTACTATGGCTACACCTTC. The rearrangement links TRBV7-9 to TRBJ1-2, with 8 positions matching TRBD1. CDR1 is SEHNR, CDR2 FQNEAQ, per germline (reference sequence). The CDR3 length is 16 residues. Unmatched junction bases numbered 7, after V lost 1 base and J lost 3 bases.